This TCR beta chain appears in the sequencing data of a study of blood T cells in healthy people across ages. This CDR3 is built from 13 residues. The V end was cut by 5 bases, the J end by 3 bases, with 9 bases between. Germline V gene lookup returns CDR1 KGHDR and CDR2 SFDVKD. The second PCR ran roughly 6 to 12 cycles with a sample-barcoded 5' primer and J-beta primers. Every individual sample yielded 2.5 million or more paired-end reads (each containing CDR3). TCRdb processed the 5' RACE reads anew with MiXCR; each CDR3 protein has one entry. This sample yields about 1,500,000 distinct CDR3 sequences, of which over 25% are seen a single time; 7.7% belongs to the top ten. Study-wide results and caveats: Strong correlation linked observed beta diversity and percent naive T cells. The diversity estimates, figures obtained from one million T cells, were considered underestimates.

Notes on this clonotype: Its matching antigen is unknown.

This TCR came from a woman under 40 in good health. The chain is built from TRBV24-1 and TRBJ1-1; D is undetermined. The material sequenced was blood. The CDR3 sequence is CATSVSAHTEAFF. CDR3 bases: TGTGCCACCAGTGTCAGCGCGCACACTGAAGCTTTCTTT.